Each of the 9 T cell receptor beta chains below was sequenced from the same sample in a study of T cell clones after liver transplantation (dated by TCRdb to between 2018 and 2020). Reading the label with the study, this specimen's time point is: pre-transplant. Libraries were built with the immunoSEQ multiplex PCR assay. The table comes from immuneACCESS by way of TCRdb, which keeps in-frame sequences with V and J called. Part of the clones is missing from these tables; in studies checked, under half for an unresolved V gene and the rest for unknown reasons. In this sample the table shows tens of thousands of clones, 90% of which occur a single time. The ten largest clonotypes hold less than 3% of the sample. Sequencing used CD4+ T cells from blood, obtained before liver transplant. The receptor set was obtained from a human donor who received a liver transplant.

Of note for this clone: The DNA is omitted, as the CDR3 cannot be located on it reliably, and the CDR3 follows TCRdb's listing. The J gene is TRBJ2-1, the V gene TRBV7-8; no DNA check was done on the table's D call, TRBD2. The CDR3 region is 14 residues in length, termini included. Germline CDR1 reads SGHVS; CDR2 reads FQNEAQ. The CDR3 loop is CASSENSVRGEQFF.

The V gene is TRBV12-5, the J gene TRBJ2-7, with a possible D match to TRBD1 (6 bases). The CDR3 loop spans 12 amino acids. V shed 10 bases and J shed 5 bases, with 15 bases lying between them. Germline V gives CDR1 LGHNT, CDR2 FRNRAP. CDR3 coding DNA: TGTGCTAACCCGGGACATACCGACGAGCAGTACTTC. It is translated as CANPGHTDEQYF.

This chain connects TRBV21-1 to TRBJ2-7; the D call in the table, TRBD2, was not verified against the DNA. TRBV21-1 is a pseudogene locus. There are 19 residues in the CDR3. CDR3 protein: CASSKDRGQRAGGSYEQYF. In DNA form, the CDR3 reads TGTGCCAGCAGCAAGGACAGGGGGCAACGAGCGGGAGGGTCCTACGAGCAGTACTTC.

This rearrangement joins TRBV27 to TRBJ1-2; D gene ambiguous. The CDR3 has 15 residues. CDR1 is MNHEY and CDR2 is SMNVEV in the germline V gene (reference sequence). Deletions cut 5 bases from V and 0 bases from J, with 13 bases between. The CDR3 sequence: CASSTSFGPNYGYTF. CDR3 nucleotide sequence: TGTGCCAGCAGTACCTCGTTCGGTCCTAACTATGGCTACACCTTC.

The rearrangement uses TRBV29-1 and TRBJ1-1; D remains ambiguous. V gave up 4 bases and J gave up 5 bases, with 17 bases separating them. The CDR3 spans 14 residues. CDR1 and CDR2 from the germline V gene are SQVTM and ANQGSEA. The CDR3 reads CSVASTYGQTEAFF. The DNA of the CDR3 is TGCAGCGTTGCCTCCACGTACGGGCAAACTGAAGCTTTCTTT.

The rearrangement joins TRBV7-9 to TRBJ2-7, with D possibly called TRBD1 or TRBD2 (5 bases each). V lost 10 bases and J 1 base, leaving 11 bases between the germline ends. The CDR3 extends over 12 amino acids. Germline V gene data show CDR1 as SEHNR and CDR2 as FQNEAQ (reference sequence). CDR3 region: CATGDGSYEQYF. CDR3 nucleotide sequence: TGTGCCACCGGGGACGGTTCCTACGAGCAGTACTTC.

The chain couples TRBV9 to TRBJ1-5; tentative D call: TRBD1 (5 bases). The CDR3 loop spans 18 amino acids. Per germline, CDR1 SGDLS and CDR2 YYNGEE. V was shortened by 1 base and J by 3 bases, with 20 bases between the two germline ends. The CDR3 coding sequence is TGTGCCAGCAGCGTATCATTCTTGGGACCAGGGTTCAATCAGCCCCAGCATTTT. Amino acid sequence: CASSVSFLGPGFNQPQHF.

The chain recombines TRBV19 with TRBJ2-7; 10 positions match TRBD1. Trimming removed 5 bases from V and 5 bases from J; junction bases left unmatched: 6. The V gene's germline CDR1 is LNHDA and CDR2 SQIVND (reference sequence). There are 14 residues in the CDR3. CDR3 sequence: CASSAGTGDHEQYF. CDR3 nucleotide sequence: TGTGCCAGTAGTGCGGGGACAGGGGACCACGAGCAGTACTTC.

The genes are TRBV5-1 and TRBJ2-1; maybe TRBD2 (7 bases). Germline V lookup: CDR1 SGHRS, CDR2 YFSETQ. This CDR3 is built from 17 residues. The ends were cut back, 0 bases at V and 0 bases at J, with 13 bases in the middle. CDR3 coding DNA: TGCGCCAGCAGCTTGGCCGGGGGCGGGAGCTCCTACAATGAGCAGTTCTTC. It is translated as CASSLAGGGSSYNEQFF.